A single sample gave rise to the 5 T cell receptor beta chains below, sequenced in a study of blood T cell repertoires in COVID-19. The method was immunoSEQ multiplex PCR; TCRdb's version includes in-frame clones alone and lacks a portion of them. This sample yields some 130,000 clones, of which about 78% are seen a single time; approximately 11% belongs to the top ten. The sequencing input was peripheral blood. These receptors were obtained from a man aged 60 to 75 who had recovered from COVID-19.

This chain connects TRBV5-1 to TRBJ1-1; TRBD1 matches at 7 bases. There are 16 residues in the CDR3. Trimming removed 5 bases from V and 5 bases from J; junction bases left unmatched: 15. Germline lookup yields CDR1 SGHRS and CDR2 YFSETQ. The CDR3 nucleotides read TGCGCCAGCAGTTTTGAGGGGACAGTCGGAAGGACTGAAGCTTTCTTT. Encoded protein: CASSFEGTVGRTEAFF.

The chain combines TRBV11-1 with TRBJ2-5, with 9 nucleotides matching TRBD2. The CDR3 consists of 16 residues. J gave up 5 bases and V 8 bases, and 15 bases lay outside the gene matches. Germline V CDR1 and CDR2: SGHAT, FQDESV (reference sequence). This chain's CDR3 is CASARTRLAVSETQYF. Here the CDR3 DNA reads TGTGCCAGCGCCCGGACGAGACTAGCGGTTTCGGAGACCCAGTACTTC.

V and J are TRBV27 and TRBJ2-2; 14 bases map to TRBD2. V lost 6 bases, J lost 0 bases, and 0 bases stayed unmatched. The CDR3 covers 16 residues. Germline values: CDR1 MNHEY, CDR2 SMNVEV (reference sequence). Here the CDR3 reads CASRTSGGANTGELFF. CDR3 nucleotides: TGTGCCAGCAGGACTAGCGGGGGGGCGAACACCGGGGAGCTGTTTTTT.

The V gene is TRBV6-9, the J gene TRBJ2-2, with a possible D match to TRBD1 (6 bases). CDR1 is MNHGY and CDR2 is SVAAGI in the germline V gene. The CDR3 is 16 residues long. The ends were cut back, 11 bases at V and 3 bases at J, with 22 bases in the middle. CDR3 DNA sequence: TGTGCCGTACGCCACACAGGGAGCGCTTACACCGGGGAGCTGTTTTTT. Translation gives CAVRHTGSAYTGELFF.

The chain combines TRBV5-1 with TRBJ2-4; possibly TRBD1 for D (6 bases). Germline V CDR1 and CDR2: SGHRS, YFSETQ. This CDR3 region has 16 residues. V was cut by 0 bases and J by 0 bases, with 10 bases left in between. As DNA, the CDR3 is TGCGCCAGCAGCTTGGGGACAGAATTAGCCAAAAACATTCAGTACTTC. It specifies CASSLGTELAKNIQYF.